This entry is about one TCR beta chain. No antigen is known for it. This specimen belongs to a study of cytomegalovirus exposure and HLA in healthy donors. Whole-study results and caveats: Published work reported that the classifier diagnosed cytomegalovirus status with high specificity and sensitivity. There were a few CMV-associated chains whose specificity for CMV antigens was confirmed in vitro.

The donors were in the 120-subject validation cohort; that cohort was separate from the approximately 700-subject first cohort. The data were produced by immunoSEQ multiplex PCR, yet TCRdb's version contains in-frame clones alone and is incomplete. The table includes 100,000 to 120,000 clones, roughly 90% detected once. The CDR3 extends over 16 amino acids. V lost 4 bases to trimming and J lost 0 bases; unmatched junction nucleotides: 5. CDR1 SNHLY and CDR2 FYNNEI come from the germline V gene. This TCR came from a woman aged 25 to 45 in good health and CMV-seropositive. The J gene is TRBJ2-4, the V gene TRBV2; TRBD1 aligns across 8 bases. Sequencing was done on a sample of PBMCs. The CDR3 DNA reads TGTGCCAGCAGTGGAGGACAGGGAGTAGCCAAAAACATTCAGTACTTC. The encoded protein is CASSGGQGVAKNIQYF.